The 31 T cell receptor beta chains listed next were all sequenced from one sample in a study of blood T cell repertoires in COVID-19. Libraries were prepared by immunoSEQ multiplex PCR; TCRdb keeps only in-frame clonotypes and omits some of them. Found here are about 47,000 clones, about 81% of them singletons; the top ten hold about 14%. The source material was peripheral blood. The receptors come from a human donor with acute or convalescent COVID-19. The donor label of this sample is uncertain.

The V call is TRBV28, the J call TRBJ1-4; 7 bases fit TRBD1. V dropped 5 bases and J dropped 4; count of bases not matched to a gene: 10. The CDR3 is 16 amino acids. In germline, CDR1 is MDHEN, CDR2 SYDVKM. The CDR3 loop reads CASSLPPGQNNEKLFF. The CDR3 coding sequence is TGTGCCAGCAGTCTCCCTCCGGGACAGAATAATGAAAAACTGTTTTTT.

The genes are TRBV18 and TRBJ2-3; 8 bases agree with TRBD2. Per the germline V gene, CDR1 is KGHSH and CDR2 is LQKENI. Trimming removed 3 bases from V and 4 bases from J; junction bases left unmatched: 3. The CDR3 spans 14 residues. In DNA form, the CDR3 reads TGTGCCAGCTCACCGAGCGGGAGTGCAGATACGCAGTATTTT. Translating it yields CASSPSGSADTQYF.

The V and J genes are TRBV28 and TRBJ1-5; TRBD1 matches 10 bases. The CDR3 length is 16 residues. Germline CDR1 and CDR2: MDHEN and SYDVKM. Trimming removed 4 bases from V and 4 bases from J; junction bases left unmatched: 7. CDR3 sequence (DNA): TGTGCCAGCAGTTCGACAGGGGGCCGGAGGAATCAGCCCCAGCATTTT. This encodes CASSSTGGRRNQPQHF.

The chain links TRBV19 to TRBJ1-6; no clear D gene. V lost 1 base and J lost 7, with 11 bases in between. Germline-derived CDR1 and CDR2 are LNHDA and SQIVND (reference sequence). This CDR3 spans 15 amino acids. The CDR3 loop is CASSIGHGQNSPLHF. The CDR3 DNA follows: TGTGCCAGTAGTATAGGTCATGGGCAAAATTCACCCCTCCACTTT.

This sequence joins TRBV28 and TRBJ1-6; 7 bases are shared with TRBD1. The CDR3 has 15 residues. Germline CDR1 is MDHEN and CDR2 is SYDVKM. Losses at the gene ends were 8 bases for V and 5 bases for J; bases not matched to a gene: 9. The CDR3 coding sequence is TGTGCCAGCCGATTGCCCCAGGGGGATAATTCACCCCTCCACTTT. Its protein product is CASRLPQGDNSPLHF.

The chain uses TRBV30 and TRBJ1-2; the match to TRBD1 covers 12 bases. CDR1 and CDR2 from the germline V gene are GTSNPN and SVGIG (reference sequence). The CDR3 spans 16 residues. The junction had 5 bases not matched to a gene; V was cut back by 2 bases and J by 1 base. CDR3 loop: CAWSPGTGGSNYGYTF. CDR3 in DNA: TGTGCCTGGAGTCCCGGGACAGGGGGCAGTAACTATGGCTACACCTTC.

The chain combines TRBV6-2 or TRBV6-3 with TRBJ2-1, with TRBD2 identical over 9 bases. Germline assignment: CDR1 MNHEY and CDR2 SVGEGT. This CDR3 contains 18 residues. V was pared by 5 bases and J by 4 bases, with 15 bases of the junction left unmatched. As DNA, the CDR3 is TGTGCCAGCAGTACGGCTCGAGCAGCGGGGGGACTTTACAATGAGCAGTTCTTC. As protein: CASSTARAAGGLYNEQFF.

This clone has only a few counts. The rearrangement joins TRBV30 to TRBJ1-1; D is uncertain. The CDR3 consists of 13 residues. CDR1 is GTSNPN, CDR2 SVGIG, per germline (reference sequence). V lost 3 bases to trimming and J lost 2 bases, with 10 bases between them. The CDR3 sequence: CAWSFDINTEAFF. As DNA, the CDR3 is TGTGCCTGGAGCTTTGACATTAACACTGAAGCTTTCTTT.

The chain joins TRBV6-6 to TRBJ1-4; D is possibly TRBD1 (5 bases). With 6 bases removed from V and 4 bases from J, the gap between germline ends came to 15 bases. The CDR3 loop spans 15 amino acids. CDR1 MNHNY and CDR2 SVGAGI come from the germline V gene (reference sequence). The CDR3 region is CASSPQGQVNEKLFF. The CDR3 DNA reads as TGTGCCAGCAGCCCCCAGGGCCAGGTTAATGAAAAACTGTTTTTT.

This chain uses TRBV7-9 with TRBJ1-1; no reliable D call. The V gene lost 5 bases and the J gene lost 8 bases, with 15 bases spanning the gap. CDR3 length: 13 residues. Germline V gene data show CDR1 as SEHNR and CDR2 as FQNEAQ (reference sequence). CDR3 region: CASSLPPAGEAFF. The CDR3 region has the DNA TGTGCCAGCAGCCTACCACCCGCAGGAGAAGCTTTCTTT. Full variable domain (outside the CDR3, taken from reference TRBV7-9 and TRBJ1-1): DTGVSQNPRHKITKRGQNVTFRCDPISEHNRLYWYRQTLGQGPEFLTYFQNEAQLEKSRLLSDRFSAERPKGSFSTLEIQRTEQGDSAMYLCASSLPPAGEAFFGQGTRLTVV.

The chain couples TRBV6-5 to TRBJ1-1; TRBD1 aligns across 8 bases. The V and J ends lost 6 bases and 0 bases, in that order; junction bases with no gene match: 6. The CDR3 runs 15 residues. The V gene's germline CDR1 is MNHEY and CDR2 SVGAGI. The CDR3 coding sequence is TGTGCCAGCAGGACCGGGACAGGCATGAACACTGAAGCTTTCTTT. It codes for CASRTGTGMNTEAFF.

The chain uses TRBV7-2 and TRBJ1-1; 11 nucleotides align to TRBD1. The CDR3 totals 14 residues. Germline V gene sequence: CDR1 SGHTA, CDR2 FQGNSA. Trimming removed 5 bases from V and 11 bases from J; junction bases left unmatched: 10. The CDR3 nucleotides read TGTGCCAGCAGCACCCAAGAGGACAGGGGGCTGGCTTTCTTT. It translates to CASSTQEDRGLAFF.

This chain connects TRBV2 to TRBJ2-3; 11 positions agree with TRBD2. V was pared by 6 bases and J by 2 bases, with 7 bases of the junction left unmatched. Looked up from germline, CDR1 is SNHLY and CDR2 is FYNNEI. The CDR3 has 16 amino acids. CDR3 region: CASRELAGALTDTQYF. The CDR3 nucleotides read TGTGCCAGCAGAGAACTAGCGGGGGCCCTCACAGATACGCAGTATTTT.

The chain is built from TRBV6-5 and TRBJ2-2, with TRBD2 identical over 7 bases. The CDR3 has 14 residues. CDR1 is MNHEY and CDR2 is SVGAGI in the germline V gene. Trimming took 6 bases from V and 5 from J; bases not matched to a gene: 6. CDR3 region: CASRRTSSTGELFF. CDR3 sequence (DNA): TGTGCCAGCAGGAGGACTAGTTCAACCGGGGAGCTGTTTTTT.

The chain recombines TRBV24-1 with TRBJ1-5; 10 nucleotides match TRBD1. The CDR3 consists of 15 residues. CDR1 is KGHDR and CDR2 is SFDVKD in the germline V gene. V was clipped by 5 bases and J by 6 bases; unmatched bases: 6. The CDR3 coding sequence is TGTGCCACCAGTGGCCAGACAGGGGGCAGTCAGCCCCAGCATTTT. Translating it yields CATSGQTGGSQPQHF.

The chain is built from TRBV4-2 and TRBJ2-3, with 11 bases lining up with TRBD2. The CDR3 length is 16 residues. With V trimmed by 1 base and J by 3 bases, 3 bases remained unmatched. Looked up from germline, CDR1 is LGHNA and CDR2 is YNFKEQ. CDR3 in amino acids: CASSQVASGGTDTQYF. The CDR3 DNA follows: TGTGCCAGCAGCCAAGTCGCTAGCGGGGGGACAGATACGCAGTATTTT.

V gene TRBV2 combines with J gene TRBJ2-3, with D perhaps matching TRBD1 (6 bases). The CDR3 consists of 13 residues. With 7 bases removed from V and 2 bases from J, the gap between germline ends came to 10 bases. Germline-derived CDR1 and CDR2 are SNHLY and FYNNEI. CDR3 in amino acids: CASTGTNTDTQYF. CDR3 DNA sequence: TGTGCCAGCACCGGGACAAACACAGATACGCAGTATTTT.

A few counts support this clone. The chain couples TRBV11-3 to TRBJ1-1; no reliable D call. Germline V gene lookup returns CDR1 SGHNT and CDR2 YENEEA. Trimming stripped 5 bases from V and 11 bases from J, with 21 bases between. CDR3 length: 14 residues. The DNA for the CDR3 is TGTGCCAGCAGCCCCCGCGGGTGGGCGGACGAGGCTTTCTTT. This sequence encodes CASSPRGWADEAFF.

This rearrangement joins TRBV5-5 to TRBJ1-2, with D perhaps matching TRBD1 (6 bases). Per the germline V gene, CDR1 is SGHKS and CDR2 is YYEKEE (reference sequence). The CDR3 has 14 amino acids. V lost 2 bases and J 2 bases, leaving 10 bases between the germline ends. The CDR3 protein is CASSFSGTNYGYTF. CDR3 DNA: TGTGCCAGCAGCTTTTCCGGGACAAACTATGGCTACACCTTC. The full variable domain, its missing parts supplied by reference TRBV5-5 and TRBJ1-2, is DAGVTQSPTHLIKTRGQQVTLRCSPISGHKSVSWYQQVLGQGPQFIFQYYEKEERGRGNFPDRFSARQFPNYSSELNVNALLLGDSALYLCASSFSGTNYGYTFGSGTRLTVV.

The chain has TRBV4-2 and TRBJ1-2; TRBD1 matches at 7 bases. Germline assignment: CDR1 LGHNA and CDR2 YNFKEQ. V shed 1 base and J 5 bases; nucleotides not matched to a gene: 10. This CDR3 region has 16 residues. Here the CDR3 DNA reads TGTGCCAGCAGCCAAGCGTTGGCAGGGGGTTGGTATGGCTACACCTTC. Its protein is CASSQALAGGWYGYTF.

This chain connects TRBV7-2 to TRBJ1-3; D unclear. V gave up 1 base and J gave up 4 bases, with 8 bases separating them. The germline gives CDR1 SGHTA, CDR2 FQGNSA. The CDR3 has 14 residues. The chain's CDR3 is CASSLERSGNTIYF. CDR3 bases: TGTGCCAGCAGCTTAGAACGAAGCGGAAACACCATATATTTT.

J is TRBJ2-7 and V is TRBV19; TRBD1 agrees at 9 bases. The V and J ends lost 3 bases and 3 bases, in that order; junction bases with no gene match: 3. The CDR3 spans 14 residues. Germline V gene lookup returns CDR1 LNHDA and CDR2 SQIVND (reference sequence). Here the CDR3 reads CASSIRDRDYEQYF. The CDR3 DNA reads TGTGCCAGTAGTATCCGGGACAGGGACTACGAGCAGTACTTC.

This clone has a single count. The rearrangement links TRBV5-1 to TRBJ1-1, with TRBD1 matching 8 bases. The length of the CDR3 is 16 residues. CDR1 and CDR2 from the germline V gene are SGHRS and YFSETQ. The ends lost 8 bases at V and 2 bases at J; junction bases unmatched: 14. The CDR3 loop is CASSQGATTPNTEAFF. The CDR3 DNA reads TGCGCCAGTTCCCAGGGGGCGACCACCCCTAACACTGAAGCTTTCTTT.

The chain couples TRBV27 to TRBJ2-5; D unclear. Trimming pared 4 bases from V and 2 bases from J, leaving 2 bases between. The CDR3 consists of 11 residues. CDR1 and CDR2 (germline): MNHEY, SMNVEV (reference sequence). DNA for the CDR3: TGTGCCAGCAGTTCGCAAGAGACCCAGTACTTC. Translating gives CASSSQETQYF.

The gene calls are TRBV3-1 (or the pseudogene TRBV3-2) and TRBJ2-7; 10 bases align to TRBD2. V trimming: 0 bases; J trimming: 5 bases; junction bases outside the gene matches: 4. The CDR3 loop spans 15 amino acids. CDR1 and CDR2 from the germline V gene are LGHDT and YNNKEL (reference sequence). This chain's CDR3 is CASSQELAGSDEQYF. CDR3 bases: TGTGCCAGCAGCCAAGAACTAGCGGGATCGGACGAGCAGTACTTC.

The genes are TRBV7-2 and TRBJ1-1; TRBD1 agrees at 8 bases. The J segment lost 3 bases and the V segment lost 5 bases, leaving 2 bases of the junction unmatched. The CDR3 runs 13 residues. Germline V lookup: CDR1 SGHTA, CDR2 FQGNSA. The chain's CDR3 is CASSVQGDTEAFF. Written as DNA, the CDR3 is TGTGCCAGCAGCGTACAGGGGGACACTGAAGCTTTCTTT. Full variable domain (rest looked up from reference TRBV7-2 and TRBJ1-1): GAGVSQSPSNKVTEKGKDVELRCDPISGHTALYWYRQSLGQGLEFLIYFQGNSAPDKSGLPSDRFSAERTGGSVSTLTIQRTQQEDSAVYLCASSVQGDTEAFFGQGTRLTVV.

The chain recombines TRBV6-5 with TRBJ1-1; no clear D gene. The V gene's germline CDR1 is MNHEY and CDR2 SVGAGI. V was cut by 0 bases and J by 1 base, with 9 bases left in between. CDR3 length: 15 residues. The CDR3 here is CASSYSPAGNTEAFF. The CDR3 DNA is TGTGCCAGCAGTTACTCGCCGGCGGGGAACACTGAAGCTTTCTTT.

The chain joins TRBV6-5 to TRBJ2-7; 9 nucleotides align to TRBD1. The CDR3 has 15 residues. Germline CDR1 is MNHEY and CDR2 is SVGAGI. V lost 5 bases to trimming and J lost 3 bases; unmatched junction nucleotides: 8. CDR3 loop: CASSSMGQGGYEQYF. CDR3 nucleotide sequence: TGTGCCAGCAGTAGTATGGGACAGGGCGGCTACGAGCAGTACTTC.

The gene calls are TRBV2 and TRBJ1-1; D gene uncertain. This CDR3 has 13 amino acids. Per germline, CDR1 SNHLY and CDR2 FYNNEI. With 6 bases removed from V and 1 base from J, the gap between germline ends came to 9 bases. Here the CDR3 reads CASSLTTNTEAFF. The CDR3 DNA is TGTGCCAGCAGCCTCACAACGAACACTGAAGCTTTCTTT.

V usage is TRBV11-2 and J usage is TRBJ2-5; D not resolved. CDR1 and CDR2 from the germline V gene are SGHAT and FQNNGV. V shed 2 bases and J shed 5 bases, with 15 bases lying between them. The CDR3 totals 15 residues. The DNA of the CDR3 is TGTGCCAGCAGCTTATCTTCCGGGTTCCACGAGACCCAGTACTTC. It codes for CASSLSSGFHETQYF.

The V and J genes are TRBV9 and TRBJ2-7; a weak D match, TRBD1 (6 bases). Germline CDR1 SGDLS, CDR2 YYNGEE. V shed 2 bases and J shed 1 base, with 10 bases lying between them. This CDR3 contains 14 residues. This CDR3 reads CASSVWDTSYEQYF. DNA of the CDR3: TGTGCCAGCAGCGTGTGGGACACTTCCTACGAGCAGTACTTC. Combining the CDR3 with reference TRBV9 and TRBJ2-7 gives the whole variable domain DSGVTQTPKHLITATGQRVTLRCSPRSGDLSVYWYQQSLDQGLQFLIQYYNGEERAKGNILERFSAQQFPDLHSELNLSSLELGDSALYFCASSVWDTSYEQYFGPGTRLTVT.